This T cell receptor (beta chain) is from a study of graft-versus-host responses after intestinal transplantation. The CDR3 contains 14 residues. Germline V gives CDR1 MNHEY, CDR2 SVGAGI. V was shortened by 0 bases and J by 0 bases, with 6 bases between the two germline ends. On this clone: The antigen remains unidentified.

Produced via immunoSEQ multiplex PCR; TCRdb's table is partial and in-frame only. Counted here are roughly 110,000 clones, around 90% occurring once; the ten biggest clones make up less than 0.8%. This TCR came from a human donor who was the organ donor for an intestinal transplant. This chain connects TRBV6-5 to TRBJ2-7; weak D call: TRBD2 (6 bases). The sample consisted of unstimulated CD4+ T cells sorted from spleen or lymph node cells, taken before transplant. CDR3 sequence (DNA): TGTGCCAGCAGTTACTCTAGCGGCTCCTACGAGCAGTACTTC. Amino acids: CASSYSSGSYEQYF.